Listed below are T cell receptor beta chains from one sample, sequenced in a study of T-cell memory formation after mild COVID-19. TCRdb ran MiXCR on the 5' RACE reads and lists one entry per CDR3 protein. The sample has about 410,000 distinct CDR3 sequences; 20% to 25% are singletons. The sample comprised PBMCs or a T cell subset sorted from them (not recorded which). The receptors shown here come from an adult woman who had mild COVID-19 (a few samples of this study predate the infection). Cell type and time point are not known. The conserved cysteine and the conserved F or W are not part of the CDR3 here.

V	J	CDR3
TRBV20-1	TRBJ1-1	SAHIRNTEAF
TRBV20-1	TRBJ2-7	SAEDNANSYEQY
TRBV20-1	TRBJ1-2	SARGQGYGYT
TRBV18	TRBJ2-1	ASSRGDGNYNEQF
TRBV2	TRBJ2-7	ASSEPRRPEQY
TRBV12-3/TRBV12-4	TRBJ2-3	ASSGGVDTQY
TRBV29-1	TRBJ1-2	SARATGGEYGYT
TRBV12-3/TRBV12-4	TRBJ1-3	ASSPFETIPWTTIY
TRBV5-1	TRBJ2-7	ASSFSGTGGSYEQY
TRBV11-2	TRBJ2-7	ASSLGFTGGRSYEQY
TRBV16	TRBJ1-1	ASSHGTGGTEAF
TRBV5-6	TRBJ1-2	ASSVGMSYGYT